This TCR beta chain is from a study of tumor and adjacent non-tumor tissue in lung cancer. A remark on this clonotype: At one end, the junction sequence differs from germline, possibly due to a read error.

A modified ARM-PCR protocol with three rounds of nested PCR amplified TCRbeta. TCRdb itself ran the multiplex PCR reads through MiXCR, one entry per CDR3 protein. The data hold 200,000 to 250,000 distinct CDR3 sequences, with about two thirds observed a single time. CDR1 and CDR2 from the germline V gene are DFQATT and SNEGSKA (reference sequence). This CDR3 contains 14 residues. RNA was extracted from bulk tissue without any cell sorting. The TCR was taken from a man in his sixties with non-small cell lung cancer. The sample taken for sequencing was lung tumor tissue. This chain connects TRBV20-1 to TRBJ2-7, with 10 nucleotides matching TRBD1. The DNA of the CDR3 is TGCAGTGCTTATCCCGGGACAGGGGAGTACGAGCATTACTTC. Its translation is CSAYPGTGEYEHYF.